The next 8 T cell receptor beta chains were all read from a single sample in a study of immune cell composition in non-small cell lung cancer. Assay used: immunoSEQ multiplex PCR; TCRdb lists only in-frame clones, some missing. The table lists about 4,500 clones, 70% to 90% of them singletons, with 9.9% in the top ten. Sequenced input: lung tumor tissue. The receptors shown here come from a human donor with non-small cell lung cancer.

The rearrangement uses TRBV5-4 and TRBJ2-5; D remains ambiguous. The J call is doubtful: the DNA matches TRBJ2-7 better. The CDR3 length is 13 residues. Germline CDR1 is SGHNT and CDR2 is YYREEE (reference sequence). This CDR3 is CASSLETGGEQYF. The CDR3 DNA reads TGTGCCAGCAGCTTGGAGACGGGTGGCGAGCAGTACTTC.

This clone appeared a single time. This chain joins TRBV5-5 and TRBJ1-1; TRBD1 aligns across 7 bases. The CDR3 loop spans 13 amino acids. Trimming removed 2 bases from V and 3 bases from J; junction bases left unmatched: 1. Germline CDR1 and CDR2: SGHKS and YYEKEE (reference sequence). The CDR3 protein is CASSFQGDTEAFF. In DNA form, the CDR3 reads TGTGCCAGCAGCTTTCAGGGGGACACTGAAGCTTTCTTT.

The rearrangement links TRBV28 to TRBJ2-6; TRBD2 might be the D (5 bases). Germline CDR1 is MDHEN and CDR2 is SYDVKM. This CDR3 region has 19 residues. V was shortened by 5 bases and J by 0 bases, with 20 bases between the two germline ends. CDR3 region: CASSADRRSINSGANVLTF. The CDR3 DNA follows: TGTGCCAGCAGTGCCGACCGGAGGTCAATAAACTCTGGGGCCAACGTCCTGACTTTC.

This chain links TRBV10-1 with TRBJ2-1; TRBD2 aligns across 9 bases. CDR3 length: 14 amino acids. The V segment lost 4 bases and the J segment 7 bases; nucleotides outside the gene matches: 5. Germline V CDR1 and CDR2: WNHNN, SYGVQD (reference sequence). CDR3 loop: CASSVSTSGNEQFF. CDR3 DNA sequence: TGCGCCAGCAGTGTGAGTACTAGCGGGAATGAGCAGTTCTTC.

This clone has only a few counts. V gene TRBV6-1 combines with J gene TRBJ1-5; D may be TRBD1 (6 bases). Germline CDR1 is MNHNS and CDR2 is SASEGT. The CDR3 spans 12 residues. V gave up 6 bases and J gave up 5 bases, with 8 bases separating them. As DNA, the CDR3 is TGTGCCAGCAGAGGGGGATATCAGCCCCAGCATTTT. Its translation is CASRGGYQPQHF.

This clone appeared a single time. V is TRBV28 and J is TRBJ1-2, with 8 positions matching TRBD1. V trimming: 2 bases; J trimming: 8 bases; junction bases outside the gene matches: 7. The germline V gene has CDR1 MDHEN and CDR2 SYDVKM. The CDR3 is 14 residues long. The chain's CDR3 is CASSLRGQVWGYTF. CDR3 in DNA: TGTGCCAGCAGTTTAAGGGGACAGGTATGGGGCTACACCTTC.

This chain connects TRBV11-2 to TRBJ2-5; D is uncertain. The CDR3 runs to 13 residues. Per germline, CDR1 SGHAT and CDR2 FQNNGV. CDR3 DNA sequence: TGTGCTTCAGCGAGAGAGCGAGCGGAGACCCAGTACTTC. Its protein is CASARERAETQYF.

In DNA form, the CDR3 reads TGTGCCAGCAGCCTTACAGGGGACTCTGGAAACACCATATATTTT. This translates into CASSLTGDSGNTIYF. The chain links TRBV5-5 to TRBJ1-3; 7 bases map to TRBD1. Germline assignment: CDR1 SGHKS and CDR2 YYEKEE (reference sequence). This CDR3 spans 15 amino acids. The J segment lost 0 bases and the V segment lost 4 bases, leaving 4 bases of the junction unmatched.